The sample holds a few counts of the clone carrying this T cell receptor (beta chain). The sample originates from a study of regulatory T cells in long-lasting Graves disease. CDR3 regions were amplified by Arm-PCR using iRepertoire HTBI primers to build TCR beta libraries. In the authors' workflow: Sample data revealed about 62 TRBV and over eleven TRBJ segments. TCRdb passed the multiplex PCR reads through MiXCR, listing each CDR3 protein once. What appears here as the V and J calls and clone size reflects TCRdb's work, not the paper's. The sample has approximately 540,000 distinct CDR3 sequences, 9.5% to 15% seen once. Trimming left V 5 bases short and J 2 bases short, with 27 bases between. The CDR3 is made up of 18 amino acids. Germline-derived CDR1 and CDR2 are DFQATT and SNEGSKA (reference sequence). Sample time point: newly diagnosed GD, antithyroid drugs for less than 3 months. TCR sequences were obtained from RNA taken from PBMCs.

The sample was also reused in another study, on T cells in Graves' hyperthyroidism and ophthalmopathy.

This clonotype originated in a woman aged 25 to 39 with Graves disease. The sample was peripheral blood mononuclear cells (PBMCs), taken at new diagnosis, from a patient treated with antithyroid drugs. This chain links TRBV20-1 with TRBJ1-1, with D unresolved. This chain's CDR3 is CSAPTFLPGRTGNTEAFF. The CDR3 DNA reads as TGCAGTGCTCCTACCTTCCTCCCTGGACGGACGGGCAACACTGAAGCTTTCTTT.